The rows below give T cell receptor beta chains drawn from one sample of a study of cytomegalovirus exposure and HLA in healthy donors. Sequencing was performed with immunoSEQ multiplex PCR; in TCRdb, only in-frame clones are kept and a portion is missing. The table includes about 160,000 clones, 75% to 85% detected once. The sequencing input was PBMCs. These receptors originate from a woman aged 45-65 years in good health and CMV-seronegative. Both conserved end residues are part of each CDR3. The D gene is left open where the match is weak. A clone size is listed for some rows: how often the clone was seen (once, few, many), or a class if it is expanded.

abundance	v_gene	d_gene	j_gene	CDR3aa	CDR3nt
NA	TRBV5-4	TRBD1	TRBJ2-5	CASSQQGVGETQYF	TGTGCCAGCAGTCAGCAGGGGGTGGGAGAGACCCAGTACTTC
NA	TRBV6-1	TRBD1	TRBJ2-7	CASSVQGAYEQYF	TGTGCCAGCAGTGTACAGGGGGCATACGAGCAGTACTTC
NA	TRBV18	TRBD2	TRBJ2-7	CASSPTSGDTYEQYF	TGTGCCAGCTCACCTACTAGCGGGGACACCTACGAGCAGTACTTC
NA	TRBV9	TRBD1	TRBJ1-2	CASSLPRTGVYGHTF	TGTGCCAGCAGCTTACCACGGACAGGCGTCTATGGCCACACCTTC
once	TRBV18	TRBD2	TRBJ2-3	CASSPSPTSGTQYF	TGTGCCAGCTCACCAAGCCCGACTAGCGGTACGCAGTATTTT
NA	TRBV6-1	NA	TRBJ2-3	CASSGGWQRVDTQYF	TGTGCCAGCAGTGGGGGATGGCAGCGGGTAGATACGCAGTATTTT
NA	TRBV28	TRBD2	TRBJ2-1	CASERELNNEQFF	TGTGCCAGCGAGCGGGAGCTTAACAATGAGCAGTTCTTC
NA	TRBV11-2	TRBD1	TRBJ1-1	CASSQGGQGDPEAFF	TGTGCCAGCAGCCAAGGGGGACAGGGGGATCCTGAAGCTTTCTTT
few	TRBV9	NA	TRBJ1-6	CASSPSGRGSPLHF	TGTGCCAGCAGCCCTAGCGGCAGGGGTTCACCCCTCCACTTT
once	TRBV5-8	NA	TRBJ1-2	CASSLAGRGDYGYTF	TGTGCCAGCAGCTTGGCAGGCAGGGGAGACTATGGCTACACCTTC
few	TRBV7-9	NA	TRBJ2-3	CSSSLDQGTQYF	TGTTCCAGCAGCTTAGATCAGGGAACGCAGTATTTT
NA	TRBV7-9	TRBD2	TRBJ2-1	CASRPGWREGGNEQFF	TGTGCCAGCAGACCGGGGTGGCGGGAGGGCGGTAATGAGCAGTTCTTC
NA	TRBV7-6	TRBD1	TRBJ2-1	CASSLAGTGGRSNEQFF	TGTGCCAGCAGCTTAGCTGGGACAGGGGGTCGGTCGAATGAGCAGTTCTTC
NA	TRBV9	NA	TRBJ2-3	CASSVGGGHPTDTQYF	TGTGCCAGCAGCGTAGGGGGGGGACATCCCACAGATACGCAGTATTTT
NA	TRBV7-2	NA	TRBJ2-1	CASSLPTGEGGEQFF	TGTGCCAGCAGCCTACCGACAGGGGAGGGTGGTGAGCAGTTCTTC
NA	TRBV19	TRBD1	TRBJ1-5	CASGTGVRNQPQHF	TGTGCCAGTGGTACAGGGGTCCGCAATCAGCCCCAGCATTTT
NA	TRBV2	TRBD1	TRBJ2-1	CASSELQGSYNEQFF	TGTGCCAGCAGTGAGCTACAGGGGAGCTACAATGAGCAGTTCTTC
NA	TRBV10-3	TRBD2	TRBJ2-5	CATSWAGEETQYF	TGTGCCACTTCTTGGGCGGGGGAAGAGACCCAGTACTTC
few	TRBV5-1	TRBD1	TRBJ2-7	CASSPGTGSAYEQYF	TGCGCCAGCAGCCCAGGGACAGGGAGTGCCTACGAGCAGTACTTC
NA	TRBV10-3	NA	TRBJ1-5	CAISEKRELQPQHF	TGTGCCATCAGTGAGAAAAGGGAGCTTCAGCCCCAGCATTTT
NA	TRBV19	TRBD1	TRBJ1-2	CASSMQGATNYGYTF	TGTGCCAGTAGTATGCAGGGGGCGACTAACTATGGCTACACCTTC
NA	TRBV30	NA	TRBJ1-2	CAWSGDSGYTF	TGTGCCTGGTCAGGGGATAGTGGCTACACCTTC
NA	TRBV6-1	TRBD1	TRBJ2-7	CASSTRRQGLYEQYF	TGTGCCAGCAGTACCCGTCGACAGGGCCTCTACGAGCAGTACTTC